This T cell receptor (beta chain) was identified in a study of OX40 agonist ivuxolimab in advanced cancers. For the study at large: Patient treatment consisted of intravenous ivuxolimab administration every 2 weeks at 0.01 to 10 mg/kg. The dose-escalation cohort had hepatocellular carcinoma, melanoma, renal cell or head and neck cancer.

This CDR3 comprises 17 residues. Looked up from germline, CDR1 is MDHEN and CDR2 is SYDVKM. Trimming at V came to 6 bases and at J to 3 bases, leaving 11 bases not matched to a gene. Points on this clone: Antigen specificity is unknown.

Using immunoSEQ multiplex PCR, the repertoire was profiled, and TCRdb retains in-frame clones only, with some absent. The sample yields 35,000 to 40,000 clones, more than 60% seen once. General study results and limits: CD4+ and CD8+ T cells in blood underwent clonal expansion by week 6 at 0.1 to 3.0 mg/kg.

The chain has TRBV28 and TRBJ2-6, with TRBD1 matching 7 bases. The clonotype originates from an adult with an advanced solid tumor such as melanoma, head and neck, liver or kidney cancer. The sample was CD4+ or CD8+ T cells sorted from blood, taken in a trial of the OX40 agonist ivuxolimab. The CDR3 DNA reads TGTGCCAGCAGCCCAGGACAGGCAGGGTTTGGGGCCAACGTCCTGACTTTC. Residues: CASSPGQAGFGANVLTF.